This TCR beta chain stems from a study of blood T cell repertoires in COVID-19. Study-wide context: Researchers got acute and convalescent COVID-19 samples from the United States, Italy and Spain. T cells, B-cell-depleted T cells, or PBMCs supplied cDNA or gDNA.

Sequenced by immunoSEQ multiplex PCR; TCRdb stores in-frame clones only, minus some. Of 200,000 or so clones detected, about 80% appear once; the ten largest clones hold more than 2.5%. Trimming took 4 bases from V and 4 from J, leaving 11 bases between them. The length of the CDR3 is 14 residues. Germline-derived CDR1 and CDR2 are MGHRA and YSYEKL. This receptor was identified in a woman in her twenties or thirties who had recovered from COVID-19. Input material: peripheral blood. The chain joins TRBV4-1 to TRBJ2-1, with a possible D match to TRBD2 (5 bases). Here the CDR3 DNA reads TGCGCCAGCAGCCTGGTCCCGGGGTACAATGAGCAGTTCTTC. Protein product: CASSLVPGYNEQFF.